These T cell receptor beta chains were read from a single sample in a study of tumor-infiltrating lymphocytes in localized non-small cell lung cancer. The repertoire was sequenced with immunoSEQ multiplex PCR; TCRdb's copy has only in-frame clones and lacks some. Here the sample spans approximately 9,000 clones, 82% being singletons. The sequenced sample was uninvolved lung tissue not adjacent to the tumor. The source is a human donor with non-small cell lung cancer. Each CDR3 is given with its conserved first and last residue. A D gene is named only where the DNA matches it firmly. Clone sizes are given selectively: once, few, many, or a class where the clone is expanded.

V gene: TRBV2; J gene: TRBJ1-2; clone size: -; D gene: TRBD1; CDR3 DNA: TGTGCCAGCAGTGCACAGGGGTCGGACTATGGCTACACCTTC; CDR3 protein: CASSAQGSDYGYTF
V gene: TRBV29-1; J gene: TRBJ2-2; clone size: -; D gene: TRBD2; CDR3 DNA: TGCAGCGTTGTGAACAGAATAGCGGGAAGAGCCGGGGAGCTGTTTTTT; CDR3 protein: CSVVNRIAGRAGELFF
V gene: TRBV11-2; J gene: TRBJ2-3; clone size: -; D gene: -; CDR3 DNA: TGTGCCAGCACCCCCTCGTTCGGGAACACAGATACGCAGTATTTT; CDR3 protein: CASTPSFGNTDTQYF
V gene: TRBV7-2; J gene: TRBJ1-2; clone size: -; D gene: -; CDR3 DNA: TGTGCCAGCAGGATTCGGGGGGACGGCTACACCTTC; CDR3 protein: CASRIRGDGYTF
V gene: TRBV5-1; J gene: TRBJ1-2; clone size: -; D gene: -; CDR3 DNA: TGCGCCAGCAGCGCGATGCCCGGGGTCCAAGATGGCTACACCTTC; CDR3 protein: CASSAMPGVQDGYTF
V gene: TRBV29-1; J gene: TRBJ2-3; clone size: once; D gene: -; CDR3 DNA: TGCAGCGTTGAAGGCCGGGGTCGGGGGGCAGGGGTTGTGGTCACAGATACGCAGTATTTT; CDR3 protein: CSVEGRGRGAGVVVTDTQYF
V gene: TRBV19; J gene: TRBJ1-5; clone size: -; D gene: -; CDR3 DNA: TGTGCCAGTAGTACAATCTTAGGATTCAGACAGCCCCAGCATTTT; CDR3 protein: CASSTILGFRQPQHF
V gene: TRBV7-9; J gene: TRBJ2-7; clone size: few; D gene: -; CDR3 DNA: TGTGCCAGCAGCTGGAAAGGACAGTTCGACGAGCAGTACTTC; CDR3 protein: CASSWKGQFDEQYF
V gene: TRBV29-1; J gene: TRBJ2-3; clone size: -; D gene: -; CDR3 DNA: TGCAGCGTCCAACGGACACCAAGCACAGATACGCAGTATTTT; CDR3 protein: CSVQRTPSTDTQYF
V gene: TRBV6-4; J gene: TRBJ2-3; clone size: -; D gene: TRBD2; CDR3 DNA: TGTGCCAGCAGTCCAACTAGCGGGAGCACAGATACGCAGTATTTT; CDR3 protein: CASSPTSGSTDTQYF
V gene: TRBV29-1; J gene: TRBJ2-7; clone size: -; D gene: TRBD2; CDR3 DNA: TGCAGCGTTGAAGCTAGCGGGAGCGACGAGCAGTACTTC; CDR3 protein: CSVEASGSDEQYF
V gene: TRBV11-2; J gene: TRBJ1-1; clone size: -; D gene: -; CDR3 DNA: TGTGCCAGCAGCTCGATCAGGTTCGTTGAAGCTTTCTTT; CDR3 protein: CASSSIRFVEAFF
V gene: TRBV7-3; J gene: TRBJ1-1; clone size: -; D gene: -; CDR3 DNA: TGTGCCAGCAGTATAGGAGCGAACACTGAAGCTTTCTTT; CDR3 protein: CASSIGANTEAFF
V gene: TRBV28; J gene: TRBJ1-2; clone size: -; D gene: -; CDR3 DNA: TGTGCCAGCTACGTGGGTCCAAACACTTATGGCTACACCTTC; CDR3 protein: CASYVGPNTYGYTF
V gene: TRBV7-2; J gene: TRBJ2-7; clone size: once; D gene: TRBD2; CDR3 DNA: TGTGCCAGCAGCTTAGCTAGCGGGGGATACTACTACGAGCAGTACTTC; CDR3 protein: CASSLASGGYYYEQYF
V gene: TRBV7-2; J gene: TRBJ1-1; clone size: -; D gene: TRBD1; CDR3 DNA: TGTGCCAGCAGCTTAACTGGGGGTGGACAGGGGGCGACTGAAGCTTTCTTT; CDR3 protein: CASSLTGGGQGATEAFF
V gene: TRBV6-5; J gene: TRBJ2-7; clone size: -; D gene: -; CDR3 DNA: TGTGCCAGCAGTTACGGTGACAGGACCTACGAGCAGTACTTC; CDR3 protein: CASSYGDRTYEQYF
V gene: TRBV14; J gene: TRBJ2-3; clone size: -; D gene: -; CDR3 DNA: TGTGCCAGCAGCGGGACCCGGGCCCGCACAGATACGCAGTATTTT; CDR3 protein: CASSGTRARTDTQYF
V gene: TRBV4-1; J gene: TRBJ2-1; clone size: -; D gene: -; CDR3 DNA: TGCGCCAGCCTCGATTGGGACAATGAGCAGTTCTTC; CDR3 protein: CASLDWDNEQFF
V gene: TRBV7-2; J gene: TRBJ2-6; clone size: -; D gene: TRBD1; CDR3 DNA: TGTGCCAGCAGCCGACGGACAGGGTATCCCTCTGGGGCCAACGTCCTGACTTTC; CDR3 protein: CASSRRTGYPSGANVLTF
V gene: TRBV5-6; J gene: TRBJ1-5; clone size: few; D gene: TRBD1; CDR3 DNA: TGTGCCAGCAGCTTCACCCTGGGACAGGGAGGAAATCAGCCCCAGCATTTT; CDR3 protein: CASSFTLGQGGNQPQHF
V gene: TRBV7-2; J gene: TRBJ2-5; clone size: -; D gene: -; CDR3 DNA: TGTGCCAGCAGCTTAGAAGGTCGGGCCCTAAAGGGAGAGACCCAGTACTTC; CDR3 protein: CASSLEGRALKGETQYF
V gene: TRBV4-3; J gene: TRBJ1-2; clone size: -; D gene: -; CDR3 DNA: TGCGCCAGCAGCCAAGATTGGGGTAACGGCGGCTACACCTTC; CDR3 protein: CASSQDWGNGGYTF
V gene: TRBV30; J gene: TRBJ1-1; clone size: -; D gene: -; CDR3 DNA: TGTGCCTGGAGCGTCAACACTGAAGCTTTCTTT; CDR3 protein: CAWSVNTEAFF
V gene: TRBV6-1; J gene: TRBJ1-6; clone size: -; D gene: TRBD1; CDR3 DNA: TGTGCCAGCAGCTTAACAGGGGTAGGATCACCCCTCCACTTT; CDR3 protein: CASSLTGVGSPLHF
V gene: TRBV29-1; J gene: TRBJ2-2; clone size: -; D gene: -; CDR3 DNA: TGCAGCGTTGGATCCCCCGGAGGGGAGCTGTTTTTT; CDR3 protein: CSVGSPGGELFF
V gene: TRBV25-1; J gene: TRBJ1-2; clone size: -; D gene: TRBD1; CDR3 DNA: TGTGCCAGCAGTGGATATGTTGGGACAGGCTATGGCTACACCTTC; CDR3 protein: CASSGYVGTGYGYTF
V gene: TRBV7-9; J gene: TRBJ2-2; clone size: -; D gene: -; CDR3 DNA: TGTGCCAGCAGCTATAGGTCCAGGGGGAACACCGGGGAGCTGTTTTTT; CDR3 protein: CASSYRSRGNTGELFF
V gene: TRBV11-2; J gene: TRBJ2-1; clone size: once; D gene: -; CDR3 DNA: TGTGCCAGCAGCTTGGGGGGATACAATGAGCAGTTCTTC; CDR3 protein: CASSLGGYNEQFF
V gene: TRBV6-6; J gene: TRBJ2-2; clone size: -; D gene: -; CDR3 DNA: TGTGCCAGCAGGTACACCGGGGAGCTGTTTTTT; CDR3 protein: CASRYTGELFF
V gene: TRBV7-6; J gene: TRBJ1-4; clone size: -; D gene: -; CDR3 DNA: TGTGCCAGCAGCTTAACTCGGAATGAAAAACTGTTTTTT; CDR3 protein: CASSLTRNEKLFF
V gene: TRBV5-4; J gene: TRBJ2-7; clone size: -; D gene: TRBD1; CDR3 DNA: TGTGCCAGCAGTCCCGGGGACAGGGGAACCTACGAGCAGTACTTC; CDR3 protein: CASSPGDRGTYEQYF
V gene: TRBV7-8; J gene: TRBJ2-1; clone size: -; D gene: TRBD2; CDR3 DNA: TGTGCCAGCAGCTATTACTGGAGCCGCGGGGGGTATGAGCAGTTCTTC; CDR3 protein: CASSYYWSRGGYEQFF
V gene: TRBV9; J gene: TRBJ2-5; clone size: -; D gene: TRBD2; CDR3 DNA: TGTGCCAGCAGCGCCCGAGGACTAGCGGGGGGGGAGACCCAGTACTTC; CDR3 protein: CASSARGLAGGETQYF
V gene: TRBV5-5; J gene: TRBJ2-6; clone size: -; D gene: -; CDR3 DNA: TGTGCCAGCAGCTTGGTAGCAGGGTTGGGCTCTGGGGCCAACGTCCTGACTTTC; CDR3 protein: CASSLVAGLGSGANVLTF
V gene: TRBV28; J gene: TRBJ2-5; clone size: -; D gene: -; CDR3 DNA: TGTGCCAGCAGTCCCTCGGGACCAGTGGAGACCCAGTACTTC; CDR3 protein: CASSPSGPVETQYF
V gene: TRBV11-2; J gene: TRBJ1-5; clone size: few; D gene: TRBD1; CDR3 DNA: TGTGCCAGCAGCTTAGCACAGGGGTTCAATCAGCCCCAGCATTTT; CDR3 protein: CASSLAQGFNQPQHF
V gene: TRBV20-1; J gene: TRBJ2-7; clone size: -; D gene: -; CDR3 DNA: TGCAGTGCTAGAAACTACGAGCAGTACTTC; CDR3 protein: CSARNYEQYF
V gene: TRBV29-1; J gene: TRBJ2-3; clone size: -; D gene: -; CDR3 DNA: TGCAGCGCGCAACCCGGGACGAACGGGGCAGATACGCAGTATTTT; CDR3 protein: CSAQPGTNGADTQYF
V gene: TRBV27; J gene: TRBJ2-5; clone size: -; D gene: -; CDR3 DNA: TGTGCCAGCAGTTTGGGCGGCTTTGAGGGAGAGACCCAGTACTTC; CDR3 protein: CASSLGGFEGETQYF
V gene: TRBV15; J gene: TRBJ2-1; clone size: few; D gene: -; CDR3 DNA: TGTGCCACCAGCGACCGACCCGACAATGAGCAGTTCTTC; CDR3 protein: CATSDRPDNEQFF
V gene: TRBV9; J gene: TRBJ1-1; clone size: -; D gene: -; CDR3 DNA: TGTGCCAGCAGCGGACGCGGGGAGGGCACTGAAGCTTTCTTT; CDR3 protein: CASSGRGEGTEAFF
V gene: TRBV19; J gene: TRBJ1-2; clone size: -; D gene: -; CDR3 DNA: TGTGCCAGTAGGCCGGGACGGTGGCACGGCTACACCTTC; CDR3 protein: CASRPGRWHGYTF
V gene: TRBV9; J gene: TRBJ1-2; clone size: -; D gene: -; CDR3 DNA: TGTGCCAGCAGCCCTCGGCTGTACTATGGCTACACCTTC; CDR3 protein: CASSPRLYYGYTF
V gene: TRBV7-2; J gene: TRBJ2-3; clone size: -; D gene: -; CDR3 DNA: TGTGCCAGCAGCCCCTTTTCGGATACGCAGTATTTT; CDR3 protein: CASSPFSDTQYF
V gene: TRBV7-3; J gene: TRBJ2-5; clone size: -; D gene: -; CDR3 DNA: TGTGCCAGCAGCTTCGCAAGGGGAGAGACCCAGTACTTC; CDR3 protein: CASSFARGETQYF
V gene: TRBV27; J gene: TRBJ1-5; clone size: -; D gene: -; CDR3 DNA: TGTGCCAGCAGTCCCGAGGTAAATAGCAATCAGCCCCAGCATTTT; CDR3 protein: CASSPEVNSNQPQHF
V gene: TRBV28; J gene: TRBJ1-4; clone size: -; D gene: TRBD1; CDR3 DNA: TGTGCCAGCAGTATGACAGGGGTGAAACTGTTTTTT; CDR3 protein: CASSMTGVKLFF
V gene: TRBV4-2; J gene: TRBJ2-6; clone size: -; D gene: -; CDR3 DNA: TGTGCCAGCAGCCAAGATCATTCCGGGGCCAACGTCCTGACTTTC; CDR3 protein: CASSQDHSGANVLTF